This T cell receptor beta chain originates from a study of CD8 T cells in ankylosing spondylitis (dated by TCRdb to 2015 to 2018). For the study in its entirety: The study set out to find disease-linked TCR variants by profiling T cell receptor beta repertoires in ankylosing spondylitis patients and healthy donors. The full study cohort comprised some 27 ankylosing spondylitis patients and roughly 100 healthy donors. Peripheral blood was sampled, and synovial fluid was additionally collected from ankylosing spondylitis patients.

TCRdb names Illumina HiSeq 2500 as the instrument used. Quantitative 5'-RACE with molecular barcodes was used to prepare TCR beta libraries. In the authors' own workflow: Disease-linked TCR variants were identified with a new computational method built on a probabilistic model of VDJ rearrangement. In-frame beta chains were kept once TCRdb had trimmed the public reads at Q25 with fastp and called clones with MiXCR. Identical CDR3 protein sequences are pooled into one entry, listed with their most common genes and DNA. The authors' filters were not applied to this entry. The sample profile shows roughly 370,000 distinct CDR3 sequences; approximately 20% of them were found once. Of the sample, approximately 15% falls within the top ten clones. Beyond this particular receptor, the publication reports: In peripheral blood, the disease-linked clones were found at relatively low frequencies and had a CD8+ phenotype. Significant enrichment of the disease-linked clones was reported in matched synovial fluid samples from ankylosing spondylitis patients. Some of the motif variants had been reported before in the synovial fluid and blood of reactive arthritis patients, a finding that suggests common disease-initiation mechanisms. Blood from ankylosing spondylitis patients appeared to be characterized by a TCR beta motif composed of 7 to 9 highly homologous amino acid variants.

This clonotype was counted a few times. No cognate antigen has been identified for it. No much larger clone is present one base from it, and per-base qualities are unavailable. Sequences DFQATT (CDR1) and SNEGSKA (CDR2) are obtained from the germline V gene (reference sequence). Trimming removed 4 bases from V and 2 bases from J; the gene matches leave 11 bases unexplained. CDR3 length: 17 amino acids, cysteine to phenylalanine. Only the CDR3 DNA is retained, 51 bases long and in frame from the first base. Sequences were obtained from blood, either unsorted or a sorted T cell fraction (not recorded which). The origin of this receptor is a male donor with ankylosing spondylitis. Recombination connected TRBV20-1 to TRBJ2-5, with 12 middle bases fitting TRBD2. The CDR3 amino acid sequence is: CSATLTSGRGPQETQYF. The DNA sequence is as follows: TGCAGTGCTACCTTGACTAGCGGGAGAGGTCCACAAGAGACCCAGTACTTC.